The 5 T cell receptor beta chains below all came from one sample that was sequenced in a study of blood T cell repertoires in COVID-19. Method: immunoSEQ multiplex PCR; TCRdb's copy keeps in-frame clones and lacks some. The sample lists around 210,000 clones; around 85% were seen once. Sequencing was performed on peripheral blood. The receptors here all came from a man in his forties or fifties with COVID-19, enrolled during active disease.

The chain recombines TRBV3-1 (or the pseudogene TRBV3-2) with TRBJ2-2, with D perhaps matching TRBD2 (5 bases). The V end was cut by 4 bases, the J end by 4 bases, with 13 bases between. The CDR3 is 15 amino acids. Per germline, CDR1 LGHDT and CDR2 YNNKEL (reference sequence). Here the CDR3 reads CASSPLGGGTGELFF. DNA of the CDR3: TGTGCCAGCAGCCCCCTCGGCGGAGGCACCGGGGAGCTGTTTTTT.

This clone occurred a few times. J is TRBJ2-7 and V is TRBV30, with 8 bases that match TRBD2. This CDR3 has 14 amino acids. CDR1 is GTSNPN and CDR2 is SVGIG in the germline V gene (reference sequence). The ends lost 0 bases at V and 7 bases at J; junction bases unmatched: 8. CDR3 residues: CAWSVLSGGGEQYF. In nucleotides, the CDR3 is TGTGCCTGGAGTGTCCTAAGCGGGGGTGGGGAGCAGTACTTC.

This clone came up a few times. The chain uses TRBV19 and TRBJ1-5; D remains unclear. Per germline, CDR1 LNHDA and CDR2 SQIVND (reference sequence). The CDR3 has 16 residues. The germline V and J ends were trimmed by 6 bases and 2 bases, with 17 bases remaining between them. The CDR3 coding sequence is TGTGCCAGTAGCCGAGGAGGGATCCTTGGCAATCAGCCCCAGCATTTT. This gives the protein CASSRGGILGNQPQHF. Full variable domain (missing parts from reference TRBV19 and TRBJ1-5): DGGITQSPKYLFRKEGQNVTLSCEQNLNHDAMYWYRQDPGQGLRLIYYSQIVNDFQKGDIAEGYSVSREKKESFPLTVTSAQKNPTAFYLCASSRGGILGNQPQHFGDGTRLSIL.

The V call is TRBV3-1 (or the pseudogene TRBV3-2), the J call TRBJ1-5; D unresolved. The ends were cut back, 4 bases at V and 3 bases at J, with 13 bases in the middle. Germline V gene lookup returns CDR1 LGHDT and CDR2 YNNKEL (reference sequence). The CDR3 is 15 residues long. The chain's CDR3 is CASSRDGSINQPQHF. As DNA, the CDR3 is TGTGCCAGCAGCCGTGACGGGTCCATCAATCAGCCCCAGCATTTT.

V usage is TRBV6-5 and J usage is TRBJ1-5; D remains ambiguous. Germline-derived CDR1 and CDR2 are MNHEY and SVGAGI. The CDR3 spans 14 residues. Trimming pared 6 bases from V and 5 bases from J, leaving 14 bases between. CDR3 protein: CASRLGPLDQPQHF. The CDR3 nucleotides are TGTGCCAGCAGGCTCGGTCCCTTAGATCAGCCCCAGCATTTT.